This T cell receptor (beta chain) was recovered during a study of human T cells and chemical hapten exposure. TCRdb re-analysed the RACE reads in MiXCR, keeping a single row per CDR3 protein. The table records roughly 380,000 distinct CDR3 sequences, 5.1% of them present only once. As to time point: pre-sensitization, week 0. Treatment specified: therapeutic diphenylcyclopropenone sensitization with weekly scalp DPC. The CDR3 spans 17 residues. With 3 bases removed from V and 2 bases from J, the gap between germline ends came to 19 bases. Germline V gene lookup returns CDR1 SGHAT and CDR2 FQNNGV. The sequencing used whole blood, collected in connection with sensitization to the hapten diphenylcyclopropenone (DPC). The source of this sequence is a woman between 45 and 60 years old with alopecia areata. Some clones in this sample may be carry-over from other donors' samples. The chain employs TRBV11-2 and TRBJ1-2; D is possibly TRBD1 (6 bases). CDR3 in DNA: TGTGCCAGCAGCTTGGGGCCAGGGGACCCGTTGAACTATGGCTACACCTTC. Translated: CASSLGPGDPLNYGYTF.